Given below is one T cell receptor (beta chain) in context. Its specificity is not known. Samples were taken several times over chemoradiotherapy. The source of the sample is a study of chemoradiotherapy in HPV16-positive cancers. As for the study in general: Candidate HPV-specific clones and shared TCR motifs came from two HPV16-positive patients. Study-wide results and caveats: In HPV16-positive patients, HPV-responsive T-cell expansion tracked better recurrence-free survival. Candidate HPV-specific clones and E7-related TCR motifs grew in tumor during treatment.

Trimming pared 6 bases from V and 6 bases from J, leaving 18 bases between. CDR3 length equals 15 residues. Germline CDR1 and CDR2: MRHNA and SNTAGT. Profiled with immunoSEQ multiplex PCR; TCRdb holds only in-frame clones, not every one. The sample has tens of thousands of clones, approximately 91% seen once. V is TRBV6-4 and J is TRBJ1-5; possibly TRBD1 for D (6 bases). The sample here was blood, taken from a patient who underwent chemoradiotherapy. The TCR originated in a human donor with HPV-associated anogenital cancer. This CDR3 reads CASSPEAQGTQPQHF. The CDR3 coding sequence is TGTGCCAGCAGCCCAGAAGCACAGGGTACTCAGCCCCAGCATTTT.